This T cell receptor beta chain came from a study of cytomegalovirus exposure and HLA in healthy donors. This clone was seen only a few times. The junction does not match germline at one end; this may be a read error. Primers: 60 Vbeta forward and 13 Jbeta reverse. Sequencing was performed with immunoSEQ multiplex PCR; in TCRdb, only in-frame clones are kept and a portion is missing. The sample contains fewer than 85,000 clones, 65% to 80% of which appear only once. CDR3 length: 17 amino acids. Germline-derived CDR1 and CDR2 are ENHRY and SYGVKD. The V gene is TRBV10-3, the J gene TRBJ2-7; 10 bases align to TRBD2. Sequencing was done on a sample of PBMCs. The receptor was derived from a male donor in good health and CMV-seropositive. The CDR3 DNA reads as TGTGCCAGCAGTTACCGACCCCTTCTAGCGGGAGTCTACGAGCAGTACTTC. Translation gives CASSYRPLLAGVYEQYF.